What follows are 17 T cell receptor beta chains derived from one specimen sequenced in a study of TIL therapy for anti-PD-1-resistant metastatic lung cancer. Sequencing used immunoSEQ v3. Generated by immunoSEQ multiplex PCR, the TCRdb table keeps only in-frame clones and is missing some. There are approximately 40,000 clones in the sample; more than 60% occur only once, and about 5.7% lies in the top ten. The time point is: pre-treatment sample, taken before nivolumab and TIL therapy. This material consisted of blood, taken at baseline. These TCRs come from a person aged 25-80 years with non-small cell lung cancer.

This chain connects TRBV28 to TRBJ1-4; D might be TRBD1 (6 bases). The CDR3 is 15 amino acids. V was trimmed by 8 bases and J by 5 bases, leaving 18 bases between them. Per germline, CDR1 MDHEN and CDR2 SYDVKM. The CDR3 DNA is TGTGCCAGCGGAAGCCCGACAGGAAGGAATGAAAAACTGTTTTTT. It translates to CASGSPTGRNEKLFF.

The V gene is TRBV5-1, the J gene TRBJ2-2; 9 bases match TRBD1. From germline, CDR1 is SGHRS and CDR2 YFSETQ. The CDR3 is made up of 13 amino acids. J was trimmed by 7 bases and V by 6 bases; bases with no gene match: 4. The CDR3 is CASTQGAGGELFF. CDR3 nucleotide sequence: TGCGCCAGCACACAGGGGGCTGGCGGGGAGCTGTTTTTT.

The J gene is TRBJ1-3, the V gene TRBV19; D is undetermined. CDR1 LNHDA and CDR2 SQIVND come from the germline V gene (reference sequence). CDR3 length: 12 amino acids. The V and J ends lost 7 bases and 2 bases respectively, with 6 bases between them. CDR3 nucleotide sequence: TGTGCCAGTATAGGTCCTGGAAACACCATATATTTT. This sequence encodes CASIGPGNTIYF.

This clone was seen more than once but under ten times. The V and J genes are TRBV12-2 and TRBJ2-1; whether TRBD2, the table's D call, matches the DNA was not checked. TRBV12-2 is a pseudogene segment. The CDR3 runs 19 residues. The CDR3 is CASRLGKGSPGLAGDEQFF. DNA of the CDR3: TGTGCAAGTCGCTTAGGTAAAGGGTCCCCGGGACTAGCTGGAGATGAGCAGTTCTTC.

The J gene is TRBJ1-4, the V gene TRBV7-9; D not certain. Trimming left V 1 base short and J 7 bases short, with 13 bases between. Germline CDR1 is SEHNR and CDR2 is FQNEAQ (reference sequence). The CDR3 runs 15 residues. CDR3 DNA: TGTGCCAGCAGCTTAGGAGTGATCACATCTGAAAAACTGTTTTTT. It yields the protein CASSLGVITSEKLFF.

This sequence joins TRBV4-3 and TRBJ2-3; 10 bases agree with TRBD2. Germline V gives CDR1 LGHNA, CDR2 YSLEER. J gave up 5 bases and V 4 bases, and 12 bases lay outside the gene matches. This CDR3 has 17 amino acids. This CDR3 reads CASSRYLSGGAGDTQYF. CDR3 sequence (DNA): TGCGCCAGCAGCCGATACCTGAGCGGGGGGGCCGGAGATACGCAGTATTTT.

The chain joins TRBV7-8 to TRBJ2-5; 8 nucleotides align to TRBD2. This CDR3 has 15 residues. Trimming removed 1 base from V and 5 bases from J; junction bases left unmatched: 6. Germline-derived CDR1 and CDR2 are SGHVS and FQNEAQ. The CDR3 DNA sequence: TGTGCCAGCAGCTTAGGCAGTAGCGGGACTGAGACCCAGTACTTC. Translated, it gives CASSLGSSGTETQYF.

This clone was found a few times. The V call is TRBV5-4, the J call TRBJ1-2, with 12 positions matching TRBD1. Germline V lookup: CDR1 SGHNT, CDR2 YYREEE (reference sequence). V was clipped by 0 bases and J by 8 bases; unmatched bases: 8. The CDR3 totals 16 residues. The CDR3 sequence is CASSLEMGQGAGGYTF. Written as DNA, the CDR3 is TGTGCCAGCAGCTTGGAAATGGGACAGGGGGCGGGCGGCTACACCTTC.

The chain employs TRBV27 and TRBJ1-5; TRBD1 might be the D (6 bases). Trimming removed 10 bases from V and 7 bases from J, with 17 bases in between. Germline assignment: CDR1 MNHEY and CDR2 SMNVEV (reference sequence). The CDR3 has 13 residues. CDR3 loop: CATATGRLQPQHF. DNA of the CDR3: TGTGCCACTGCGACAGGACGGTTACAGCCCCAGCATTTT.

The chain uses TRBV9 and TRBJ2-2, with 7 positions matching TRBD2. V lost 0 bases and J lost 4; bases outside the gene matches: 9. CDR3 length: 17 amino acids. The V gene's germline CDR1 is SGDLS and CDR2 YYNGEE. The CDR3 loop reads CASSVARAGVSTGELFF. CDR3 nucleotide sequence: TGTGCCAGCAGCGTAGCTCGGGCGGGAGTCTCCACCGGGGAGCTGTTTTTT.

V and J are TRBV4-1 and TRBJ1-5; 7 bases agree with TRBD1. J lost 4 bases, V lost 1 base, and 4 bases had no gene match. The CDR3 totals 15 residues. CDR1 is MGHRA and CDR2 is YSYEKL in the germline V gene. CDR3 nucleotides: TGCGCCAGCAGCCAAGGCAGGGGGGGAAATCAGCCCCAGCATTTT. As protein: CASSQGRGGNQPQHF.

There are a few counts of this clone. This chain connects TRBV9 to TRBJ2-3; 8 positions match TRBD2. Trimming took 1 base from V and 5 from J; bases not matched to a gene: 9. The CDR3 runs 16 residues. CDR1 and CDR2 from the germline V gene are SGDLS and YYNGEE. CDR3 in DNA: TGTGCCAGCAGCGTATCAGCGGGAGCTGTTGTAGATACGCAGTATTTT. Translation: CASSVSAGAVVDTQYF.

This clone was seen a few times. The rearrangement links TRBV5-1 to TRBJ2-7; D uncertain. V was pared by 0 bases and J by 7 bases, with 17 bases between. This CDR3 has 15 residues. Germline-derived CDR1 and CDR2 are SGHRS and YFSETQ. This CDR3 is CASSLAWASWKEQYF. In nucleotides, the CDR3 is TGCGCCAGCAGCTTGGCCTGGGCTAGTTGGAAGGAGCAGTACTTC.

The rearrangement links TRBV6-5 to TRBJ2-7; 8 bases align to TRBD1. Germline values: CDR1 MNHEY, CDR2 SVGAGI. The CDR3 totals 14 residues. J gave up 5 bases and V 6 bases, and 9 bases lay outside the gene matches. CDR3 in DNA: TGTGCCAGCAGCCCTCGGACAGGGAGTGACGAGCAGTACTTC. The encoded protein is CASSPRTGSDEQYF.

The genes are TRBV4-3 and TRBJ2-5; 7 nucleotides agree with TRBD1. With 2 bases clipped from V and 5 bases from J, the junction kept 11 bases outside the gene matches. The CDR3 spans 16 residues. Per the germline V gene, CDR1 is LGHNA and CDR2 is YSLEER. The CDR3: CASSQHRGAGRETQYF. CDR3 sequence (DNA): TGCGCCAGCAGCCAACACAGGGGTGCGGGTAGGGAGACCCAGTACTTC.

CDR3 in DNA: TGTGCCCGCAACCGCCGAGGGAAGGGCTCTGGAAACACCATATATTTT. Its protein is CARNRRGKGSGNTIYF. The chain joins TRBV27 to TRBJ1-3; no firm D call. Germline V lookup: CDR1 MNHEY, CDR2 SMNVEV (reference sequence). V shed 11 bases and J shed 0 bases, with 20 bases lying between them. The CDR3 loop spans 16 amino acids.

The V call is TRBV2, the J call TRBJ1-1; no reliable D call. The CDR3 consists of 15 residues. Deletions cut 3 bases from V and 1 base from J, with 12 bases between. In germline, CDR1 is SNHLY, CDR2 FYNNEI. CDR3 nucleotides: TGTGCCAGCAGTGAGTTCGGCAACTCGAACACTGAAGCTTTCTTT. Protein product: CASSEFGNSNTEAFF.